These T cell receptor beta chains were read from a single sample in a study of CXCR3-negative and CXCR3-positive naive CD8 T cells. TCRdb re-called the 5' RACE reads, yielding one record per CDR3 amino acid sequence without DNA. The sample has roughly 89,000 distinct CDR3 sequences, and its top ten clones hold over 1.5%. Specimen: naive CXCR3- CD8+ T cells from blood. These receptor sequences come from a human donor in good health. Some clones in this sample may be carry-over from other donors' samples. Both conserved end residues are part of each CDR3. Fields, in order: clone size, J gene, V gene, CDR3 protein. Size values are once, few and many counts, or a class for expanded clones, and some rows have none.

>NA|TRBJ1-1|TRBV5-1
CASSLEVSTEAFF
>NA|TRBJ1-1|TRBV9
CASSVRDFGTDTEAFF
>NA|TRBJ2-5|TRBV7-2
CASSPVRPEETQYF
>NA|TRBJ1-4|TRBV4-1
CASTDLLGEKLFF
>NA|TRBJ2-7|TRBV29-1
CSVVRTGLFEQYF
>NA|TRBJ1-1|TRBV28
CASSPRDPVNTEAFF
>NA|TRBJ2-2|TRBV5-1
CASSRFGAGQGRTGELFF
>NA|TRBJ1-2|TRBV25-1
CASTSQGENDGYTF
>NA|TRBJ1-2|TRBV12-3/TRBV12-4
CASSETGGYGYTF
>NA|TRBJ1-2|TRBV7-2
CASSWNGLGYTF
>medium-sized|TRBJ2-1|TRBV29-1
CSVAAGDPYNEQFF
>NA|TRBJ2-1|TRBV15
CATSRARDYDEQFF
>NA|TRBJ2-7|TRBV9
CASSVGGTGVYEQYF
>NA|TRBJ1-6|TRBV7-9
CASSFDRELAPLHF
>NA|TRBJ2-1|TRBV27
CASSLLISSYNEQFF